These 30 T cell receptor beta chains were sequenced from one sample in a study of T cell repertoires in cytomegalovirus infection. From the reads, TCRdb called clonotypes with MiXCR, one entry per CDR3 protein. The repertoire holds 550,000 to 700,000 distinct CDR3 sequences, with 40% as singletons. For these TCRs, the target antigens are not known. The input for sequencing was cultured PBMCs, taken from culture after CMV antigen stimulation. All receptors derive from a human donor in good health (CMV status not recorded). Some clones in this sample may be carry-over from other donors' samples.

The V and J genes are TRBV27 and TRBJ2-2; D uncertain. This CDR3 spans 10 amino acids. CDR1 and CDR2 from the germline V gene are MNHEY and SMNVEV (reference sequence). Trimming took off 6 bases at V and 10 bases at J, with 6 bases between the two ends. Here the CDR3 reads CASRGAELFF. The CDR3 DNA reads TGTGCCAGCAGGGGCGCGGAGCTGTTTTTT.

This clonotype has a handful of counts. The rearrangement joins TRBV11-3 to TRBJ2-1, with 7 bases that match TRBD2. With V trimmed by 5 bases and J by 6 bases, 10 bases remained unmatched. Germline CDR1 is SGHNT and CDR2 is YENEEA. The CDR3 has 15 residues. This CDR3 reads CASSAMGLRSNEQFF. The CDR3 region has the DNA TGTGCCAGCAGCGCGATGGGACTAAGAAGCAATGAGCAGTTCTTC. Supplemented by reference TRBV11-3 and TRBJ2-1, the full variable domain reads EAGVVQSPRYKIIEKKQPVAFWCNPISGHNTLYWYLQNLGQGPELLIRYENEEAVDDSQLPKDRFSAERLKGVDSTLKIQPAELGDSAVYLCASSAMGLRSNEQFFGPGTRLTVL.

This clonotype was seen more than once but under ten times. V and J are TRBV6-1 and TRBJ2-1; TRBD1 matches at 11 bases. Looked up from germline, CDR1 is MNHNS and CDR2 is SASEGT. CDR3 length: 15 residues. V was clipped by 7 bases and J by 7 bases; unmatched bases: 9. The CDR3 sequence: CASTPRDRGGNEQFF. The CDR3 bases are TGTGCCAGCACCCCCCGGGACAGGGGGGGGAATGAGCAGTTCTTC.

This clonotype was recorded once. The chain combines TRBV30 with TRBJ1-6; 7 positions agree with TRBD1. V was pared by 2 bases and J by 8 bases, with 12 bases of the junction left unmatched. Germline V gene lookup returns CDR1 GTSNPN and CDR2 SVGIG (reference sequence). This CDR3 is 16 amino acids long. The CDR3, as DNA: TGTGCCTGGAGTTCGGTGGGGCAGGGGGTGGATTCACCCCTCCACTTT. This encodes CAWSSVGQGVDSPLHF.

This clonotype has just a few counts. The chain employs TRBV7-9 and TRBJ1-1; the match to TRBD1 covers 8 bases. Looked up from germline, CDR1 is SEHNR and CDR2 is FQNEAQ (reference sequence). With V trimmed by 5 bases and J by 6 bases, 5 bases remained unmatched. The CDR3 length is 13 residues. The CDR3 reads CASSPRQGPEAFF. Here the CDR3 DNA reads TGTGCCAGCAGCCCCCGACAGGGGCCTGAAGCTTTCTTT.

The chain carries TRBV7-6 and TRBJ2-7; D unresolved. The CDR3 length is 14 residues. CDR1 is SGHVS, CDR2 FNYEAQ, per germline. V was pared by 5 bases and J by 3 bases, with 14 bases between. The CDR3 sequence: CASSPRPAGYEQYF. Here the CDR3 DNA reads TGTGCCAGCAGCCCTCGTCCCGCCGGCTACGAGCAGTACTTC.

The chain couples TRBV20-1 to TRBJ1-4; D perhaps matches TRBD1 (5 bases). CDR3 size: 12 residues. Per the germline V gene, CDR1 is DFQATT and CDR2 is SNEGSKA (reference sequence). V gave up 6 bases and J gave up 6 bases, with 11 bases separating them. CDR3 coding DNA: TGCAGTGCCCGGGGAGGGGATGAAAAACTGTTTTTT. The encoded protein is CSARGGDEKLFF.

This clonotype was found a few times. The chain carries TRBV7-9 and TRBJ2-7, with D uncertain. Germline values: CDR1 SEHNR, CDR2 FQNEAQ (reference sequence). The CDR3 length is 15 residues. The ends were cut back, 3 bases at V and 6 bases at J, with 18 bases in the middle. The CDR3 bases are TGTGCCAGCAGCTTGTCCCGGGCAGGATCATCCGAGCAGTACTTC. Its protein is CASSLSRAGSSEQYF.

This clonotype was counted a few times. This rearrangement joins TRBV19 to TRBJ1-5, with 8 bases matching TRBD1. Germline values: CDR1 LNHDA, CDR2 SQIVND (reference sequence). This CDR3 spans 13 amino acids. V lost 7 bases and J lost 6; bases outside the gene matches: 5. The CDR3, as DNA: TGTGCCAGTAACGATGACAGGGGTCAGCCCCAGCATTTT. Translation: CASNDDRGQPQHF.

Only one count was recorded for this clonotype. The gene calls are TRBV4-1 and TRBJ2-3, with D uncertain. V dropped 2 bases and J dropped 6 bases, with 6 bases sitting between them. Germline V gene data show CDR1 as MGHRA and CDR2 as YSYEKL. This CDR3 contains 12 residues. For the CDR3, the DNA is TGCGCCAGCAGCCAACCTCGGGATACGCAGTATTTT. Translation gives CASSQPRDTQYF.

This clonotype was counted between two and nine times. CDR3 loop: CASSSLQGALQYEQYF. CDR3 sequence (DNA): TGTGCCAGCAGCTCCTTACAGGGGGCGCTTCAGTACGAGCAGTACTTC. The genes are TRBV7-2 and TRBJ2-7; TRBD1 agrees at 9 bases. Germline lookup yields CDR1 SGHTA and CDR2 FQGNSA. The ends lost 4 bases at V and 4 bases at J; junction bases unmatched: 11. The CDR3 sequence is 16 residues long.

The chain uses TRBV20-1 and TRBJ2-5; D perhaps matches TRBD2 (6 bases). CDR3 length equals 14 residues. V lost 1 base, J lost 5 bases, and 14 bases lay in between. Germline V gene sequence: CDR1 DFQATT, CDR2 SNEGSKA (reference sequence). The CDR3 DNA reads TGCAGTGCTAGAGCCGGGACTTGGGAGGAGACCCAGTACTTC. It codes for CSARAGTWEETQYF.

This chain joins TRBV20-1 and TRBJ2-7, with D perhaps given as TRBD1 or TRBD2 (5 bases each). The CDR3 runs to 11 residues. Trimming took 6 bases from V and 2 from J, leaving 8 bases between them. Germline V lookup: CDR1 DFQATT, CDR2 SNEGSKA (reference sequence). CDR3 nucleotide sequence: TGCAGTGCCGGGGCCCCCTACGAGCAGTACTTC. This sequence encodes CSAGAPYEQYF.

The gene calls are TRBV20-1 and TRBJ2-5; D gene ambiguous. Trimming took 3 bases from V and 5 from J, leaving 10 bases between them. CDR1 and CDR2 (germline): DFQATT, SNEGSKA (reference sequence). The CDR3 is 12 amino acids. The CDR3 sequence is CSARAALETQYF. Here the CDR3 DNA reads TGCAGTGCTAGGGCTGCCCTCGAGACCCAGTACTTC.

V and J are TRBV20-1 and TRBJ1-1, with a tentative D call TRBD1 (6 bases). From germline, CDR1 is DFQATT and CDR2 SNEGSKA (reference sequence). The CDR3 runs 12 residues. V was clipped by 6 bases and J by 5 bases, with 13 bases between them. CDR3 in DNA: TGCAGTGCCCAAGGGGGGGAGACTGAAGCTTTCTTT. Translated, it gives CSAQGGETEAFF.

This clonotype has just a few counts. The DNA of the CDR3 is TGTGCCAGCAGCTTAGGTACCCTCCAGGGCTACGAGCAGTACTTC. Its translation: CASSLGTLQGYEQYF. The gene calls are TRBV7-2 and TRBJ2-7, with D possibly being TRBD1 (5 bases). The V and J ends lost 1 base and 3 bases respectively, with 13 bases between them. There are 15 residues in the CDR3. Germline V gene data show CDR1 as SGHTA and CDR2 as FQGNSA.

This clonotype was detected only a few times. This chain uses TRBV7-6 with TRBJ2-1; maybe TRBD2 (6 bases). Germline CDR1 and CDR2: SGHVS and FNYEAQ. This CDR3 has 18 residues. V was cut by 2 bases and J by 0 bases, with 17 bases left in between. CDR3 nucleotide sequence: TGTGCCAGCAGCTTATGGCCCGGGACTGTAGACTCCTACAATGAGCAGTTCTTC. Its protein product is CASSLWPGTVDSYNEQFF.

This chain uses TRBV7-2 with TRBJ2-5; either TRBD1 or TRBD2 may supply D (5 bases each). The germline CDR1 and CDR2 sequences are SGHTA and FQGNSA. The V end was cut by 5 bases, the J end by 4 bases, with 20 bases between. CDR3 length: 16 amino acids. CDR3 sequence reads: CASSLDSAVRGETQYF. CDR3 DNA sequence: TGTGCCAGCAGCCTTGATTCCGCGGTGAGGGGAGAGACCCAGTACTTC.

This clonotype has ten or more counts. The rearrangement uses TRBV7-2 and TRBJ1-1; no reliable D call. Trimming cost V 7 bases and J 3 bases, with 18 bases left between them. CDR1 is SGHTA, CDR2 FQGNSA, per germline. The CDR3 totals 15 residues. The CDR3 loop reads CASTAGWDRDTEAFF. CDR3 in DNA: TGTGCCAGCACCGCGGGGTGGGATCGTGACACTGAAGCTTTCTTT.

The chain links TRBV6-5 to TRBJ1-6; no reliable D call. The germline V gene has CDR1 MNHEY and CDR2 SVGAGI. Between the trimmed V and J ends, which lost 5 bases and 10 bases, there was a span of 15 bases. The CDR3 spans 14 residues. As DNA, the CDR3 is TGTGCCAGCAGTCAGACTGCCGTGGGGTCACCCCTCCACTTT. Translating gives CASSQTAVGSPLHF.

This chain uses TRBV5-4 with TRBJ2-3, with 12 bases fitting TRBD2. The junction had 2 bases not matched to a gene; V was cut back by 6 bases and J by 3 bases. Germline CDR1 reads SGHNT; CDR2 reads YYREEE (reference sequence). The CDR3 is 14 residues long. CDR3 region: CASTGTSGTDTQYF. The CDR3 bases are TGTGCCAGCACCGGGACTAGCGGGACAGATACGCAGTATTTT.

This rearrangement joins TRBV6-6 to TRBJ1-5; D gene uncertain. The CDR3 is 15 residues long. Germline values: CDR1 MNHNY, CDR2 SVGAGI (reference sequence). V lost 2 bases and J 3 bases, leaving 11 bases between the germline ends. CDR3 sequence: CASSYTGFNNQPQHF. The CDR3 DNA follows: TGTGCCAGCAGTTACACCGGGTTTAACAATCAGCCCCAGCATTTT.

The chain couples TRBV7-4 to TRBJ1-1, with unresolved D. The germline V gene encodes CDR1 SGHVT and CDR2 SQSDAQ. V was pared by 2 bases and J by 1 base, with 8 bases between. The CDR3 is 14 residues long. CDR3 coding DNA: TGTGCCAGCAGCTTATTGCCGGGGAACACTGAAGCTTTCTTT. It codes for CASSLLPGNTEAFF.

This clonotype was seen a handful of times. The CDR3 reads CASSTSGTSRGPQYF. The CDR3 DNA reads as TGTGCCAGCAGCACATCCGGGACTAGTCGCGGCCCGCAGTATTTT. The V call is TRBV11-1, the J call TRBJ2-3; 8 bases line up with TRBD2. Trimming took 5 bases from V and 10 from J; bases not matched to a gene: 14. The CDR3 is made up of 15 amino acids. Germline CDR1 is SGHAT and CDR2 is FQDESV (reference sequence).

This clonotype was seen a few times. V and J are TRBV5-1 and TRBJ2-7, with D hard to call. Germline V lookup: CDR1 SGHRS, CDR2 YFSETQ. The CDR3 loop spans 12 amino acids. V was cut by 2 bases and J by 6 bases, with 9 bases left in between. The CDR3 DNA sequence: TGCGCCAGCAGCTTCGAGTCGTTCGAGCAGTACTTC. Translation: CASSFESFEQYF.

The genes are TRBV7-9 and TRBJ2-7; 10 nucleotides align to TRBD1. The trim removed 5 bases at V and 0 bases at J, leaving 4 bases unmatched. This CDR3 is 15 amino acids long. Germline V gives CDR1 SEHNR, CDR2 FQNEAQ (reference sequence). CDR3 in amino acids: CASSNGQGDSYEQYF. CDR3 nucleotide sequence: TGTGCCAGCAGCAACGGACAGGGGGACTCCTACGAGCAGTACTTC. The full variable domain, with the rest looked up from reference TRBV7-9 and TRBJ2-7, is DTGVSQNPRHKITKRGQNVTFRCDPISEHNRLYWYRQTLGQGPEFLTYFQNEAQLEKSRLLSDRFSAERPKGSFSTLEIQRTEQGDSAMYLCASSNGQGDSYEQYFGPGTRLTVT.

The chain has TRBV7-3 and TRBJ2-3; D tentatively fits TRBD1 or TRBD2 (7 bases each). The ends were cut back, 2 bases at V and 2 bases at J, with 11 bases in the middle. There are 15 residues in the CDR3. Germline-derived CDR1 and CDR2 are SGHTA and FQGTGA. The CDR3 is CASSLQGGATDTQYF. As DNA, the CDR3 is TGTGCCAGCAGCTTACAGGGGGGGGCCACAGATACGCAGTATTTT.

The CDR3 protein is CASSVIAMNTEAFF. The DNA of the CDR3 is TGTGCCAGCAGCGTAATCGCTATGAACACTGAAGCTTTCTTT. This chain uses TRBV7-6 with TRBJ1-1; D remains ambiguous. Trimming cost V 5 bases and J 0 bases, with 10 bases left between them. The CDR3 totals 14 residues. Germline CDR1 SGHVS, CDR2 FNYEAQ.

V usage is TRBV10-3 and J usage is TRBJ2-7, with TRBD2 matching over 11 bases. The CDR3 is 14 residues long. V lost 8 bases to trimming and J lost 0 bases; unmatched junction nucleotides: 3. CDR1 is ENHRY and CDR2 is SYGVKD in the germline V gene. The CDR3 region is CAIGTSGYSYEQYF. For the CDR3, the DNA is TGTGCCATCGGGACTAGCGGTTACTCCTACGAGCAGTACTTC.

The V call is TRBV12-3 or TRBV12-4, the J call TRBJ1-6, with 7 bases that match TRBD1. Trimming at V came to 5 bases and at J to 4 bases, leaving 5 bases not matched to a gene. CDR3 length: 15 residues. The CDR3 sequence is CASSPSGQYNSPLHF. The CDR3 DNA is TGTGCCAGCAGTCCATCGGGACAGTATAATTCACCCCTCCACTTT.